A selection of T cell receptor beta chains follows, all from one sample in a study of beta chain features in type 1 diabetes. TCRdb's copy holds only in-frame clones and misses some; the assay was immunoSEQ multiplex PCR. The data hold 350,000 to 450,000 clones, with approximately 15% observed a single time. Sequencing was performed on naive CD4+ T cells from blood. All receptors derive from a young man in good health. Each CDR3 is given with its conserved first and last residue. Fields, in order: J gene, clone size, V gene, D gene, CDR3 DNA, CDR3 protein. The D gene is left open where the match is weak. Clone size, where shown, is once, few, many, or a class for clones that have expanded.

j_call: TRBJ2-3; clone_size: -; v_call: TRBV9; d_call: -; cdr3_nt: TGTGCCAGCACGATTGGACACCCCACAGATACGCAGTATTTT; cdr3_aa: CASTIGHPTDTQYF
j_call: TRBJ2-1; clone_size: -; v_call: TRBV14; d_call: -; cdr3_nt: TGTGCCAGCAGCGGGGCAGGGTTTTTAGTGCCCCGGGGCAATGAGCAGTTCTTC; cdr3_aa: CASSGAGFLVPRGNEQFF
j_call: TRBJ1-1; clone_size: -; v_call: TRBV5-1; d_call: TRBD1; cdr3_nt: TGCGCCAGCAGCTCCGGGACAGGGCCTAACACTGAAGCTTTCTTT; cdr3_aa: CASSSGTGPNTEAFF
j_call: TRBJ2-3; clone_size: -; v_call: TRBV20-1; d_call: -; cdr3_nt: TGCAGTGCTTCGAGCACAGATACGCAGTATTTT; cdr3_aa: CSASSTDTQYF
j_call: TRBJ1-1; clone_size: few; v_call: TRBV19; d_call: TRBD1; cdr3_nt: TGTGCCAGTAGTAACGGACAGGGAGGGACTGAAGCTTTCTTT; cdr3_aa: CASSNGQGGTEAFF
j_call: TRBJ1-3; clone_size: few; v_call: TRBV10-3; d_call: TRBD1; cdr3_nt: TGTGCCATCAGCTCGACAGGGCTCTCTGGAAACACCATATATTTT; cdr3_aa: CAISSTGLSGNTIYF
j_call: TRBJ2-3; clone_size: -; v_call: TRBV6-5; d_call: TRBD2; cdr3_nt: TGTGCCAGCGGTCGTACGGGACTAGCCGCCTGGGATTTT; cdr3_aa: CASGRTGLAAWDF
j_call: TRBJ2-5; clone_size: -; v_call: TRBV2; d_call: -; cdr3_nt: TGTGCCTCCCACCGGACTGCCCAAGAGACCCAGTACTTC; cdr3_aa: CASHRTAQETQYF
j_call: TRBJ2-2; clone_size: few; v_call: TRBV7-2; d_call: TRBD2; cdr3_nt: TGTGCCAGCAGCTTAGGGACTAGCGGCACCGGGGAGCTGTTTTTT; cdr3_aa: CASSLGTSGTGELFF
j_call: TRBJ1-1; clone_size: -; v_call: TRBV5-4; d_call: -; cdr3_nt: TGTGCCAGCAGCTTGGGCCAGTTCTGGACTGAAGCTTTCTTT; cdr3_aa: CASSLGQFWTEAFF
j_call: TRBJ2-5; clone_size: once; v_call: TRBV7-9; d_call: TRBD2; cdr3_nt: TGTGCCAGCAGCTTAATGCGGACTAGCGGAACTATGGAGACCCAGTACTTC; cdr3_aa: CASSLMRTSGTMETQYF
j_call: TRBJ2-1; clone_size: -; v_call: TRBV7-2; d_call: TRBD1; cdr3_nt: TGTGCCAGCAGCTTAGACAGGGGGAACTACAATGAGCAGTTCTTC; cdr3_aa: CASSLDRGNYNEQFF
j_call: TRBJ2-5; clone_size: -; v_call: TRBV4-2; d_call: -; cdr3_nt: TGTGCCAGCAGCCATGATAGCCCCTCCAGGGAGACCCAGTACTTC; cdr3_aa: CASSHDSPSRETQYF
j_call: TRBJ1-1; clone_size: few; v_call: TRBV9; d_call: TRBD1; cdr3_nt: TGTGCCAGCAGCCCAAGGGACAGGCTCACTGAAGCTTTCTTT; cdr3_aa: CASSPRDRLTEAFF
j_call: TRBJ2-7; clone_size: few; v_call: TRBV7-7; d_call: -; cdr3_nt: TGTGCCAACCTGTGCGGGGAACCCTCCTACGAGCAGTACTTC; cdr3_aa: CANLCGEPSYEQYF
j_call: TRBJ2-6; clone_size: few; v_call: TRBV9; d_call: TRBD2; cdr3_nt: TGTGCCAGCAGCGTTGCGGGAGGTTACTCTGGGGCCAACGTCCTGACTTTC; cdr3_aa: CASSVAGGYSGANVLTF
j_call: TRBJ2-7; clone_size: -; v_call: TRBV4-3; d_call: -; cdr3_nt: TGCGCCAGCAGGTCGGAGGCATCGTCCTCCGAGCAGTACTTC; cdr3_aa: CASRSEASSSEQYF
j_call: TRBJ2-4; clone_size: -; v_call: TRBV18; d_call: -; cdr3_nt: TGTGCCAGCTCACCGCAGACAGCCAAAAACATTCAGTACTTC; cdr3_aa: CASSPQTAKNIQYF
j_call: TRBJ2-5; clone_size: -; v_call: TRBV19; d_call: -; cdr3_nt: TGTGCCAGTAGTATACCCTCTGAGACCCAGTACTTC; cdr3_aa: CASSIPSETQYF
j_call: TRBJ2-3; clone_size: -; v_call: TRBV2; d_call: TRBD1; cdr3_nt: TGTGCCAGCTGTGAATGGACAGGGGTCACAGATACGCAGTATTTT; cdr3_aa: CASCEWTGVTDTQYF
j_call: TRBJ2-2; clone_size: -; v_call: TRBV10-3; d_call: TRBD2; cdr3_nt: TGTGCCATCAGTGGGGGACTACTCCTCAAGTCGGACACCGGGGAGCTGTTTTTT; cdr3_aa: CAISGGLLLKSDTGELFF
j_call: TRBJ1-6; clone_size: -; v_call: TRBV9; d_call: -; cdr3_nt: TGTGCCAGCAGCGTAGAGGTAGGCTCGCCCCTCCACTTT; cdr3_aa: CASSVEVGSPLHF
j_call: TRBJ2-3; clone_size: few; v_call: TRBV29-1; d_call: -; cdr3_nt: TGCAGCGTTCGGACAGAGAACACAGATACGCAGTATTTT; cdr3_aa: CSVRTENTDTQYF
j_call: TRBJ2-3; clone_size: few; v_call: TRBV5-1; d_call: -; cdr3_nt: TGCGCCAGCAGCTTAGGCGAGAGCACAGATACGCAGTATTTT; cdr3_aa: CASSLGESTDTQYF
j_call: TRBJ2-7; clone_size: few; v_call: TRBV10-3; d_call: TRBD1; cdr3_nt: TGTGCAACACAGGCGGGACAGGGCACTTCCTCCTACGAGCAGTACTTC; cdr3_aa: CATQAGQGTSSYEQYF
j_call: TRBJ1-2; clone_size: few; v_call: TRBV10-3; d_call: TRBD1; cdr3_nt: TGTGCCATCAGTGGAGACAGGGCTGGCTACACCTTC; cdr3_aa: CAISGDRAGYTF
j_call: TRBJ2-4; clone_size: -; v_call: TRBV5-4; d_call: TRBD2; cdr3_nt: TGTGCCAGCAGCCGACCGGGACTAGCGGGAGGGCCTTACTCCAAAAACATTCAGTACTTC; cdr3_aa: CASSRPGLAGGPYSKNIQYF
j_call: TRBJ2-7; clone_size: -; v_call: TRBV4-1; d_call: -; cdr3_nt: TGCGCCAGCAGCCAGTCGTGGGGTAGGAGGTACGAGCAGTACTTC; cdr3_aa: CASSQSWGRRYEQYF
j_call: TRBJ2-7; clone_size: few; v_call: TRBV29-1; d_call: -; cdr3_nt: TGCAGCGTTCGTTTATTGGGGGCTTCGTACGAGCAGTACTTC; cdr3_aa: CSVRLLGASYEQYF
j_call: TRBJ2-1; clone_size: few; v_call: TRBV27; d_call: -; cdr3_nt: TGTGCCAGCAGTCCACAACTCCGCAATGAGCAGTTCTTC; cdr3_aa: CASSPQLRNEQFF
j_call: TRBJ1-2; clone_size: few; v_call: TRBV27; d_call: -; cdr3_nt: TGTGCCAGCGGGTCTCGGGGGGGCTATGGCTACACCTTC; cdr3_aa: CASGSRGGYGYTF
j_call: TRBJ2-7; clone_size: few; v_call: TRBV7-2; d_call: -; cdr3_nt: TGTGCCAGCAGCTCGTACAAGGTCTCCTACGAGCAGTACTTC; cdr3_aa: CASSSYKVSYEQYF
j_call: TRBJ1-6; clone_size: few; v_call: TRBV15; d_call: -; cdr3_nt: TGTGCCACCAGCAGACGACCCACGGATTCACCCCTCCACTTT; cdr3_aa: CATSRRPTDSPLHF